This T cell receptor beta chain was obtained from a study of blood T cell repertoires in COVID-19. Germline CDR1 SGHRS, CDR2 YFSETQ. The CDR3 runs 14 residues. With 1 base clipped from V and 5 bases from J, the junction kept 1 base outside the gene matches. Sequencing was performed with immunoSEQ multiplex PCR; in TCRdb, only in-frame clones are kept and a portion is missing. Counted here are hundreds of thousands of clones, over 75% occurring once; the ten biggest clones make up 1% to 1.3%. Sequences were obtained from PBMCs or T cells enriched from blood (not recorded which). The V gene is TRBV5-1, the J gene TRBJ2-2; 8 nucleotides line up with TRBD1. The receptor's source is a man aged 25 to 40 who had recovered from COVID-19. The CDR3 here is CASSLRQGTGELFF. The DNA of the CDR3 is TGCGCCAGCAGCTTGAGACAGGGGACCGGGGAGCTGTTTTTT.